These 13 T cell receptor beta chains were all obtained from the same sample, sequenced in a study of cytomegalovirus exposure and HLA in healthy donors. Primers for the PCR totalled 60 Vbeta and 13 Jbeta. Sequenced by immunoSEQ multiplex PCR; TCRdb stores in-frame clones only, minus some. The sample consists of more than 95,000 clones, 76% of them appearing once. The sequencing sample was made of PBMCs. The receptors here all came from a man aged 40-49 years in good health and CMV-seropositive.

The chain is built from TRBV18 and TRBJ1-3; perhaps TRBD1 as D (6 bases). Trimming stripped 2 bases from V and 0 bases from J, with 8 bases between. The CDR3 has 15 amino acids. The germline gives CDR1 KGHSH, CDR2 LQKENI. This CDR3 reads CASSPGQSSGNTIYF. The DNA for the CDR3 is TGTGCCAGCTCACCAGGACAGAGCTCTGGAAACACCATATATTTT.

This rearrangement joins TRBV4-1 to TRBJ2-3, with TRBD1 as a possible D gene (5 bases). V shed 4 bases and J shed 1 base, with 12 bases lying between them. CDR3 length: 15 residues. CDR1 and CDR2 (germline): MGHRA, YSYEKL. In nucleotides, the CDR3 is TGCGCCAGCAGCCCTGACAAAGGGGGCACAGATACGCAGTATTTT. This translates into CASSPDKGGTDTQYF.

The V and J genes are TRBV14 and TRBJ2-7, with a tentative D call TRBD2 (6 bases). This CDR3 spans 14 amino acids. V was shortened by 6 bases and J by 5 bases, with 17 bases between the two germline ends. The germline V gene has CDR1 SGHDN and CDR2 FVKESK. The DNA of the CDR3 is TGTGCCAGCAGTCCAAGGAGGGCCCCCAACGAGCAGTACTTC. Translation gives CASSPRRAPNEQYF.

J is TRBJ2-6 and V is TRBV19; 8 bases align to TRBD1. The CDR3 covers 14 residues. Per the germline V gene, CDR1 is LNHDA and CDR2 is SQIVND (reference sequence). The V segment lost 6 bases and the J segment 12 bases; nucleotides outside the gene matches: 10. The CDR3: CASSMDRAHGVLTF. CDR3 coding DNA: TGTGCCAGTAGCATGGACAGGGCTCATGGCGTCCTGACTTTC.

A single count supports this clone. Germline and junction disagree at one end, which may indicate a read error. This chain connects TRBV5-4 to TRBJ2-7; D gene uncertain. Germline CDR1 reads SGHNT; CDR2 reads YYREEE (reference sequence). This CDR3 is 14 amino acids long. This CDR3 reads CASSQGSTRHEQHF. In DNA, the CDR3 is TGTGCCAGCAGCCAAGGATCGACTCGTCACGAGCAGCACTTC.

This rearrangement joins TRBV30 to TRBJ1-5, with a weak D call TRBD1 (5 bases). Trimming pared 3 bases from V and 6 bases from J, leaving 12 bases between. Per the germline V gene, CDR1 is GTSNPN and CDR2 is SVGIG (reference sequence). This CDR3 is built from 13 residues. The CDR3 is CAWRGQGAQPQHF. The CDR3 DNA reads as TGTGCCTGGAGGGGGCAGGGCGCTCAGCCCCAGCATTTT. The whole variable domain, filled in from reference TRBV30 and TRBJ1-5, reads SQTIHQWPATLVQPVGSPLSLECTVEGTSNPNLYWYRQAAGRGLQLLFYSVGIGQISSEVPQNLSASRPQDRQFILSSKKLLLSDSGFYLCAWRGQGAQPQHFGDGTRLSIL.

A few counts support this clone. The rearrangement links TRBV2 to TRBJ2-7, with D possibly TRBD2 on 5 matching bases. Germline CDR1 reads SNHLY; CDR2 reads FYNNEI. V lost 0 bases and J lost 3, with 12 bases in between. This CDR3 spans 15 amino acids. The CDR3 loop is CASSEALGGFYEQYF. CDR3 nucleotides: TGTGCCAGCAGTGAAGCGCTCGGCGGGTTCTACGAGCAGTACTTC.

This clone was observed a handful of times. This rearrangement joins TRBV6-1 to TRBJ2-7; 7 nucleotides line up with TRBD1. V shed 7 bases and J 2 bases; nucleotides not matched to a gene: 11. The CDR3 is made up of 15 amino acids. CDR1 and CDR2 (germline): MNHNS, SASEGT. CDR3 in amino acids: CASILRAGGPYEQYF. CDR3 sequence (DNA): TGTGCCAGCATTCTAAGGGCAGGGGGTCCCTACGAGCAGTACTTC.

The CDR3 region has the DNA TGTGCCATCAGTCCCTTTCGGGACAGGACTCCCGGGGAGCTGTTTTTT. It translates to CAISPFRDRTPGELFF. This rearrangement joins TRBV10-3 to TRBJ2-2; 8 nucleotides align to TRBD1. There are 16 residues in the CDR3. Germline CDR1 and CDR2: ENHRY and SYGVKD. Losses at the gene ends were 5 bases for V and 6 bases for J; bases not matched to a gene: 11.

The chain links TRBV11-1 to TRBJ2-1, with unresolved D. The CDR3 is made up of 14 amino acids. Looked up from germline, CDR1 is SGHAT and CDR2 is FQDESV (reference sequence). Trimming removed 5 bases from V and 5 bases from J, with 13 bases in between. The CDR3 nucleotides read TGTGCCAGCAGCCCAAAGATTCAGAACAATGAGCAGTTCTTC. Residues: CASSPKIQNNEQFF.

The J gene is TRBJ1-1, the V gene TRBV28; 7 bases map to TRBD1. The germline CDR1 and CDR2 sequences are MDHEN and SYDVKM. V gave up 0 bases and J gave up 0 bases; unmatched junction bases: 1. The CDR3 totals 15 residues. CDR3 loop: CASSLWTGMNTEAFF. For the CDR3, the DNA is TGTGCCAGCAGTTTATGGACAGGGATGAACACTGAAGCTTTCTTT.

V and J are TRBV19 and TRBJ2-3; no clear D. Germline V lookup: CDR1 LNHDA, CDR2 SQIVND (reference sequence). The CDR3 runs 13 residues. Trimming pared 1 base from V and 3 bases from J, leaving 5 bases between. In nucleotides, the CDR3 is TGTGCCAGTAGTATAGTTCCGACAGATACGCAGTATTTT. Its translation: CASSIVPTDTQYF.

This sequence joins TRBV13 and TRBJ1-1, with unresolved D. Trimming left V 5 bases short and J 1 base short, with 8 bases between. Looked up from germline, CDR1 is PRHDT and CDR2 is FYEKMQ (reference sequence). The CDR3 covers 13 residues. The CDR3 is CASSPPQNTEAFF. The CDR3 DNA sequence: TGTGCCAGCAGCCCCCCCCAGAACACTGAAGCTTTCTTT.